This T cell receptor beta chain was captured in a study of regulatory T cells in long-lasting Graves disease. Combining iRepertoire HTBI primers with Arm-PCR of CDR3 regions, the authors built TCR beta libraries. TCRdb ran MiXCR on the multiplex PCR reads and lists one entry per CDR3 protein. This repertoire shows 400,000 to 500,000 distinct CDR3 sequences, approximately 15% found once; its top ten account for about 15%. Time point specified: newly diagnosed GD, antithyroid drugs for less than 3 months. PBMCs provided the RNA from which the TCR library was made. The germline gives CDR1 SGHAT, CDR2 FQNNGV. CDR3 length equals 16 residues. V gave up 0 bases and J gave up 2 bases, with 12 bases separating them. This clonotype was seen at least ten times. These data also formed part of another study, on T cells in Graves' hyperthyroidism and ophthalmopathy. That paper states: Disease duration under 2 months; hyperthyroidism patients were aged 18 to 65. Reasons for excluding patients were uncontrolled infection, other autoimmune disease, pregnancy or lactation.

This specimen consisted of peripheral blood mononuclear cells (PBMCs), obtained at new diagnosis, from a patient treated with antithyroid drugs. This clonotype originated in a woman aged 45-59 years with Graves disease. The chain has TRBV11-2 and TRBJ2-3, with D tentatively TRBD1 (5 bases). The CDR3 sequence: CASSLDLGPPTDTQYF. The CDR3 DNA sequence: TGTGCCAGCAGCTTAGATCTGGGGCCCCCCACAGATACGCAGTATTTT.